The sequence of this TCR beta chain was determined in a study of T cells in narcolepsy (dated by TCRdb to 2016 to 2019). A note on the overall study: Patients with narcolepsy type 1 or type 2 (NT1, NT2) were enrolled in the study together with healthy control donors. To look for autoreactive T cells in narcolepsy patients that target self-antigens of hypocretin neurons (hypocretin, TRIB2), the study used TCR Vbeta sequencing to follow clonotypes in blood and CSF.

Comment on this clone: Its antigen specificity is not known. No quality values exist for individual bases; no much larger clone is one base distant.

Ends trimmed: V by 4 bases, J by 7 bases; bases unmatched to a gene: 5. CDR1 and CDR2, per the germline V gene, are SGHRS and YFSETQ. From cysteine to phenylalanine, the CDR3 is 13 amino acids long. Only the CDR3 part of the read is kept: 39 bases, read in frame from the first base. What the work shows at the level of the full study, not this receptor alone: Plots comparing CSF and blood CD4+ T cell clonotypes from the same patient highlighted HCRT-specific and TRIB2-specific autoreactive clonotypes. Some blood memory CD4+ repertoires from patients and controls contained no sequences matching autoreactive T cell clones. Autoreactive clonotypes were reported to be detected serially in the blood of the same patients and of different patients, but not in the blood of healthy controls. Numbers of sequenced blood memory CD4+ clonotypes were comparable, averaging approximately 38,000 in patients and about 30,000 in controls.

The method behind the library was the immunoSEQ multiplex PCR assay. Entries here come from immuneACCESS through TCRdb and include only in-frame sequences with V and J called. Some clones fail to appear in such tables; in the studies checked, an unresolved V gene covers under half of the shortfall, and the cause of the remainder is unknown. This sample lists 28,000 or so clones; roughly four fifths were detected once. Jointly, the top ten make up under 1.3% of the sample. For TCR Vbeta sequencing, memory CD4+ T cells were sorted ex vivo from the peripheral blood of both healthy controls and narcolepsy patients.

The sequencing sample was made of CD45RA- memory CD4+ T cells from PBMCs. The cell subset or site label here, explained by the study, means: memory T cells sorted ex vivo from peripheral blood. The chain couples TRBV5-1 to TRBJ1-1; 9 bases in between match TRBD1. The TCR originated in a human donor with narcolepsy. Read as DNA, the sequence is TGCGCCAGCAGCCTCGGGACAGGGAATGAAGCTTTCTTT. Its translation is CASSLGTGNEAFF. Beyond the CDR3, the reference TRBV5-1 and TRBJ1-1 genes provide the residues; the full variable domain reads: KAGVTQTPRYLIKTRGQQVTLSCSPISGHRSVSWYQQTPGQGLQFLFEYFSETQRNKGNFPGRFSGRQFSNSRSEMNVSTLELGDSALYLCASSLGTGNEAFFGQGTRLTVV.